One and the same sample provided the 11 T cell receptor beta chains below, sequenced in a study of blood T cell repertoires in COVID-19. Using immunoSEQ multiplex PCR, the repertoire was profiled, and TCRdb retains in-frame clones only, with some absent. The data show around 150,000 clones, 85% to 90% seen once. Specimen: peripheral blood. Receptor source: a woman aged 40 to 49 with acute or convalescent COVID-19.

The chain combines TRBV12-3 or TRBV12-4 with TRBJ2-1; D is perhaps TRBD2 (6 bases). Trimming pared 7 bases from V and 9 bases from J, leaving 16 bases between. This CDR3 has 13 amino acids. The CDR3 DNA sequence: TGTGCCAGCAACGGCGGGTTGCGGGGTGAGCAGTTCTTC. This codes for CASNGGLRGEQFF.

In this sample, this clone turned up a few times. The chain carries TRBV11-2 and TRBJ2-2; D is undetermined. The germline CDR1 and CDR2 sequences are SGHAT and FQNNGV. V was shortened by 6 bases and J by 5 bases, with 13 bases between the two germline ends. This CDR3 has 14 amino acids. The CDR3 here is CASRLSGSTGELFF. The CDR3 region has the DNA TGTGCCAGCAGACTTAGTGGTTCGACCGGGGAGCTGTTTTTT.

The chain carries TRBV7-2 and TRBJ1-3; 10 bases fit TRBD1. V lost 1 base and J lost 2; bases outside the gene matches: 2. This CDR3 has 16 amino acids. The V gene's germline CDR1 is SGHTA and CDR2 FQGNSA. This CDR3 is CASSLGQGATGNTIYF. The CDR3, as DNA: TGTGCCAGCAGCTTAGGACAGGGGGCGACTGGAAACACCATATATTTT.

J is TRBJ1-1 and V is TRBV7-9; D may be TRBD1 (6 bases). Germline V lookup: CDR1 SEHNR, CDR2 FQNEAQ (reference sequence). The V gene lost 2 bases and the J gene lost 11 bases, with 9 bases spanning the gap. CDR3 length: 11 amino acids. This chain's CDR3 is CASSLNRDAFF. CDR3 DNA sequence: TGTGCCAGCAGCTTAAACAGGGACGCTTTCTTT.

The chain employs TRBV11-2 and TRBJ1-6, with TRBD1 matching over 7 bases. The CDR3 has 18 amino acids. V was pared by 5 bases and J by 0 bases, with 10 bases of the junction left unmatched. Germline V lookup: CDR1 SGHAT, CDR2 FQNNGV. In DNA, the CDR3 is TGTGCCAGCAGCCTCCGGGACAGCCGGAGCTCCTATAATTCACCCCTCCACTTT. Amino acid sequence: CASSLRDSRSSYNSPLHF.

The genes are TRBV10-3 and TRBJ2-1; 9 nucleotides match TRBD1. Germline V gene data show CDR1 as ENHRY and CDR2 as SYGVKD. J gave up 3 bases and V 1 base, and 7 bases lay outside the gene matches. The CDR3 has 17 residues. This CDR3 is CAISEFEGQGHYNEQFF. The CDR3 DNA reads as TGTGCCATCAGTGAGTTTGAGGGACAGGGTCACTACAATGAGCAGTTCTTC.

The genes are TRBV4-2 and TRBJ2-7; tentatively, D is TRBD2 (5 bases). From germline, CDR1 is LGHNA and CDR2 YNFKEQ. The CDR3 length is 15 residues. Between the trimmed V and J ends, which lost 11 bases and 2 bases, there was a span of 22 bases. For the CDR3, the DNA is TGTGCCTCTCAACAAGACCGAGCGGAGGCCTACGAGCAGTACTTC. It encodes CASQQDRAEAYEQYF.

The rearrangement uses TRBV27 and TRBJ2-7; TRBD1 matches 9 bases. Trimming cost V 2 bases and J 1 base; bases outside gene matches: 6. The germline V gene encodes CDR1 MNHEY and CDR2 SMNVEV (reference sequence). The CDR3 runs to 16 residues. The CDR3 DNA reads as TGTGCCAGCAGTTTACGGTCGGGACAGGGATCCTACGAGCAGTACTTC. Its translation: CASSLRSGQGSYEQYF.

This clone has only one observation. The chain has TRBV30 and TRBJ1-1; D perhaps matches TRBD1 (6 bases). This CDR3 is 13 amino acids long. Germline V gene sequence: CDR1 GTSNPN, CDR2 SVGIG (reference sequence). V lost 2 bases to trimming and J lost 5 bases, with 12 bases between them. The CDR3 DNA is TGTGCCTGGAGTCTGGACAGAAATACTGAAGCTTTCTTT. This codes for CAWSLDRNTEAFF.

In nucleotides, the CDR3 is TGTGCCAGCAGCCAAGAAGGACAGCTTTATAATTCACCCCTCCACTTT. Amino acids: CASSQEGQLYNSPLHF. V is TRBV3-1 (or the pseudogene TRBV3-2) and J is TRBJ1-6, with a tentative D call TRBD1 (6 bases). This CDR3 spans 16 amino acids. Germline values: CDR1 LGHDT, CDR2 YNNKEL (reference sequence). V dropped 0 bases and J dropped 4 bases, with 10 bases sitting between them.

The chain has TRBV5-4 and TRBJ1-6, with D hard to call. V gave up 9 bases and J gave up 0 bases, with 10 bases separating them. Germline V gene sequence: CDR1 SGHNT, CDR2 YYREEE (reference sequence). The CDR3 consists of 14 residues. The CDR3 DNA reads TGTGCCACTCAAAGGAGCTCCTATAATTCACCCCTCCACTTT. This gives the protein CATQRSSYNSPLHF.